Following are 4 T cell receptor beta chains from one sample sequenced in a study of identifying expanded T cells in peripheral blood. Data came from immunoSEQ multiplex PCR; TCRdb stores just in-frame clones and leaves some out. The sample includes some 97,000 clones, 88% seen only once; the top ten take just over 5.5%. The sequenced material came from blood. Source of these receptors: a person between 18 and 69 years old in good health.

The CDR3 coding sequence is TGCGCCAGCAGCCAGACTGGCATTCAGTACTTC. Protein: CASSQTGIQYF. The chain links TRBV4-1 to TRBJ2-4; D call uncertain. The CDR3 is made up of 11 amino acids. V lost 3 bases, J lost 9 bases, and 6 bases lay in between. CDR1 and CDR2 from the germline V gene are MGHRA and YSYEKL.

The chain is built from TRBV29-1 and TRBJ2-7; tentative D call: TRBD1 (6 bases). The CDR3 length is 11 residues. Germline V lookup: CDR1 SQVTM, CDR2 ANQGSEA. V lost 7 bases and J lost 3, with 10 bases in between. The CDR3 sequence is CSGRTDYEQYF. The DNA for the CDR3 is TGCAGCGGCCGGACAGACTACGAGCAGTACTTC.

The genes are TRBV14 and TRBJ2-1, with unresolved D. The V end was cut by 1 base, the J end by 8 bases, with 12 bases between. Germline V gives CDR1 SGHDN, CDR2 FVKESK. This CDR3 region has 14 residues. CDR3 DNA sequence: TGTGCCAGCAGCCAAGTCGGTAGAGTCGATGAGCAGTTCTTC. Translating gives CASSQVGRVDEQFF.

The gene calls are TRBV11-3 and TRBJ2-7; D gene uncertain. From germline, CDR1 is SGHNT and CDR2 YENEEA. V was pared by 3 bases and J by 3 bases, with 18 bases between. CDR3 size: 16 residues. The CDR3 DNA reads as TGTGCCAGCAGCTTCCGTTCGAAAGGGCGGAACTACGAGCAGTACTTC. It codes for CASSFRSKGRNYEQYF.